Presented here are 23 T cell receptor beta chains from one specimen sequenced in a study of regulatory T cells in long-lasting Graves disease. Documented time point: persistent/refractory GD, antithyroid drugs over 5 years with positive TRAb. Researchers made the TCR library from RNA that was extracted from PBMCs. According to the study, TCR beta libraries were built with iRepertoire HTBI primers and CDR3-region Arm-PCR. Each CDR3 protein gets one entry after TCRdb re-called the multiplex PCR reads with MiXCR. The data contain roughly 500,000 distinct CDR3 sequences, approximately 23% of them singletons. The sample in question was peripheral blood mononuclear cells (PBMCs), obtained when the disease was refractory, from a patient treated with antithyroid drugs. All receptors come from a female donor with Graves disease.

The chain is built from TRBV28 and TRBJ1-6; D is ambiguous. The CDR3 runs 14 residues. The V end lost 6 bases, the J end lost 7 bases, and 13 bases lay between the germline ends. Germline CDR1 reads MDHEN; CDR2 reads SYDVKM. CDR3 DNA: TGTGCCAGCAGCCTCGGACTGAGAAATTCACCCCTCCACTTT. This sequence encodes CASSLGLRNSPLHF. Full variable domain (missing parts from reference TRBV28 and TRBJ1-6): DVKVTQSSRYLVKRTGEKVFLECVQDMDHENMFWYRQDPGLGLRLIYFSYDVKMKEKGDIPEGYSVSREKKERFSLILESASTNQTSMYLCASSLGLRNSPLHFGNGTRLTVT.

This clonotype was seen only once. The rearrangement links TRBV27 to TRBJ1-4; D may be TRBD1 (6 bases). Germline lookup yields CDR1 MNHEY and CDR2 SMNVEV (reference sequence). This CDR3 region has 13 residues. The V end lost 3 bases, the J end lost 5 bases, and 7 bases lay between the germline ends. CDR3 sequence reads: CASSFDRNEKLFF. CDR3 DNA: TGTGCCAGCAGTTTCGACAGGAATGAAAAACTGTTTTTT. The full variable domain, rest sourced from reference TRBV27 and TRBJ1-4, is EAQVTQNPRYLITVTGKKLTVTCSQNMNHEYMSWYRQDPGLGLRQIYYSMNVEVTDKGDVPEGYKVSRKEKRNFPLILESPSPNQTSLYFCASSFDRNEKLFFGSGTQLSVL.

This clonotype has at least ten counts. This rearrangement joins TRBV20-1 to TRBJ1-6; D is perhaps TRBD1 (5 bases). The CDR3 spans 14 residues. V dropped 1 base and J dropped 6 bases, with 10 bases sitting between them. In germline, CDR1 is DFQATT, CDR2 SNEGSKA (reference sequence). The CDR3 DNA is TGCAGTGCTAGAGGTGGGACGCCTAATTCACCCCTCCACTTT. It specifies CSARGGTPNSPLHF.

The table lists this clonotype with a few counts. The chain couples TRBV5-1 to TRBJ1-5; D is unresolved. Trimming removed 0 bases at V and 4 bases at J, with 5 bases between. The CDR3 spans 13 residues. Germline CDR1 is SGHRS and CDR2 is YFSETQ. The CDR3 spells CASSLEENQPQHF. For the CDR3, the DNA is TGCGCCAGCAGCTTGGAAGAGAATCAGCCCCAGCATTTT.

The rearrangement joins TRBV10-3 to TRBJ2-3; D unresolved. This CDR3 is 13 amino acids long. V lost 7 bases and J lost 0, with 8 bases in between. The germline V gene encodes CDR1 ENHRY and CDR2 SYGVKD. The CDR3 sequence is CAIMASSTDTQYF. The CDR3 DNA is TGTGCCATCATGGCTAGTAGCACAGATACGCAGTATTTT.

CDR3 nucleotides: TGTGCCAGCAGTGCTCGGGACAATGCTCGAGATACGCAGTATTTT. It encodes CASSARDNARDTQYF. The chain carries TRBV12-3 or TRBV12-4 and TRBJ2-3; a possible D gene is TRBD1 (6 bases). Trimming stripped 5 bases from V and 5 bases from J, with 17 bases between. There are 15 residues in the CDR3.

The table lists this clonotype with many counts. The genes are TRBV6-1 and TRBJ2-5, with D perhaps matching TRBD1 (6 bases). V lost 5 bases to trimming and J lost 1 base, with 14 bases between them. The CDR3 is 15 amino acids. Germline values: CDR1 MNHNS, CDR2 SASEGT. The CDR3 DNA reads as TGTGCCAGCAGTCACAGGGCCGCTGTCCAAGAGACCCAGTACTTC. Translating gives CASSHRAAVQETQYF.

This clonotype was detected many times. The V call is TRBV11-1, the J call TRBJ2-7; no firm D call. Germline V CDR1 and CDR2: SGHAT, FQDESV (reference sequence). Deletions cut 5 bases from V and 5 bases from J, with 13 bases between. The CDR3 is made up of 13 amino acids. CDR3 in DNA: TGTGCCAGCAGCCGTTGGGGTCTGCACGAGCAGTACTTC. Protein: CASSRWGLHEQYF. The full variable domain, its missing parts supplied by reference TRBV11-1 and TRBJ2-7, is EAEVAQSPRYKITEKSQAVAFWCDPISGHATLYWYRQILGQGPELLVQFQDESVVDDSQLPKDRFSAERLKGVDSTLKIQPAELGDSAMYLCASSRWGLHEQYFGPGTRLTVT.

This clonotype has a count of ten or more. J is TRBJ2-7 and V is TRBV28, with D possibly being TRBD1 or TRBD2 (5 bases each). Germline CDR1 and CDR2: MDHEN and SYDVKM. Trimming took off 6 bases at V and 0 bases at J, with 12 bases between the two ends. This CDR3 is built from 14 residues. The CDR3 nucleotides read TGTGCCAGCAGCCTCCCAGGGAGCTCCTACGAGCAGTACTTC. Translated: CASSLPGSSYEQYF.

The rearrangement joins TRBV20-1 to TRBJ2-7; the match to TRBD2 covers 11 bases. The length of the CDR3 is 16 residues. V shed 5 bases, J shed 6 bases, and the junction held 15 bases outside the gene matches. Germline CDR1 reads DFQATT; CDR2 reads SNEGSKA (reference sequence). The CDR3 region is CSAEGDSGLAVSEQYF. Written as DNA, the CDR3 is TGCAGTGCTGAAGGGGACTCGGGACTAGCGGTCTCCGAGCAGTACTTC.

This sequence joins TRBV12-3 or TRBV12-4 and TRBJ2-3, with no clear D. Between the trimmed V and J ends, which lost 5 bases and 2 bases, there was a span of 8 bases. The CDR3 has 13 residues. The CDR3 spells CASSALTTDTQYF. The CDR3 nucleotides are TGTGCCAGCAGTGCACTAACCACAGATACGCAGTATTTT.

The CDR3 here is CASSGSGNEQFF. The DNA of the CDR3 is TGTGCCAGCAGTGGTTCAGGTAATGAGCAGTTCTTC. The V gene is TRBV25-1, the J gene TRBJ2-1; D remains unclear. The V gene lost 4 bases and the J gene lost 7 bases, with 8 bases spanning the gap. Per germline, CDR1 MGHDK and CDR2 SYGVNS. There are 12 residues in the CDR3.

Many counts were recorded for this clonotype. The V gene is TRBV7-2, the J gene TRBJ1-1, with 7 bases identical to TRBD1. The germline CDR1 and CDR2 sequences are SGHTA and FQGNSA. V dropped 7 bases and J dropped 3; count of bases not matched to a gene: 5. The CDR3 contains 13 residues. The CDR3 protein is CASTQQGYTEAFF. The CDR3 DNA reads as TGTGCCAGCACCCAACAGGGGTACACTGAAGCTTTCTTT.

The chain employs TRBV7-2 and TRBJ1-4; 9 nucleotides agree with TRBD1. This CDR3 has 18 residues. Germline lookup yields CDR1 SGHTA and CDR2 FQGNSA. J was trimmed by 0 bases and V by 4 bases; bases with no gene match: 9. The CDR3 region has the DNA TGTGCCAGCAGCTCATCCGACAGGGGGAGGGCAACTAATGAAAAACTGTTTTTT. Amino acid sequence: CASSSSDRGRATNEKLFF.

This sequence joins TRBV27 and TRBJ1-1, with no clear D. Germline loops: CDR1 MNHEY, CDR2 SMNVEV (reference sequence). The V and J ends lost 3 bases and 0 bases respectively, with 8 bases between them. The CDR3 sequence is 14 residues long. CDR3 bases: TGTGCCAGCAGTTTTACAATAATGAACACTGAAGCTTTCTTT. Translation gives CASSFTIMNTEAFF.

In its sample, this clonotype was seen many times. The chain is built from TRBV2 and TRBJ2-5; tentatively, D is TRBD1 or TRBD2 (5 bases each). Per the germline V gene, CDR1 is SNHLY and CDR2 is FYNNEI. V lost 6 bases to trimming and J lost 4 bases, with 15 bases between them. This CDR3 is built from 14 residues. The chain's CDR3 is CASSLGHGGETQYF. CDR3 sequence (DNA): TGTGCCAGCAGCCTTGGACATGGGGGAGAGACCCAGTACTTC.

This clonotype was detected only a few times. The chain carries TRBV20-1 and TRBJ2-5; either TRBD1 or TRBD2 may supply D (5 bases each). Germline values: CDR1 DFQATT, CDR2 SNEGSKA (reference sequence). The CDR3 is made up of 15 amino acids. V dropped 2 bases and J dropped 9 bases, with 22 bases sitting between them. The CDR3 is CSARSLAAQGGSQYF. CDR3 DNA: TGCAGTGCTAGATCCCTTGCTGCCCAGGGCGGGTCCCAGTACTTC.

V is TRBV29-1 and J is TRBJ1-2; D not certain. The CDR3 contains 13 residues. Germline CDR1 and CDR2: SQVTM and ANQGSEA. V was pared by 3 bases and J by 4 bases, with 12 bases between. The CDR3: CSVEEEAVYGYTF. The CDR3 nucleotides are TGCAGCGTTGAGGAGGAGGCAGTCTATGGCTACACCTTC.

In its sample, this clonotype was seen many times. The V gene is TRBV4-2, the J gene TRBJ1-4; maybe TRBD1 (5 bases). Trimming removed 4 bases at V and 0 bases at J, with 12 bases between. CDR3 length: 16 residues. Germline V gene data show CDR1 as LGHNA and CDR2 as YNFKEQ. Here the CDR3 DNA reads TGTGCCAGCAGCCGGACCACAGGATCAACTAATGAAAAACTGTTTTTT. It is translated as CASSRTTGSTNEKLFF.

On this clonotype itself: This sequence may be a read error, since a much larger clone differs from it by one base. The chain joins TRBV27 to TRBJ2-7, with no clear D. Germline V gene sequence: CDR1 MNHEY, CDR2 SMNVEV (reference sequence). CDR3 length: 14 residues. The DNA for the CDR3 is TGTGCCAGCGGTTTGATGGCGGACTCCTACGAGCAGTACTTC. This encodes CASGLMADSYEQYF.

The genes are TRBV6-1 and TRBJ1-5; D is ambiguous. V lost 1 base, J lost 1 base, and 8 bases lay in between. Germline V gene data show CDR1 as MNHNS and CDR2 as SASEGT. This CDR3 has 15 residues. CDR3 bases: TGTGCCAGCAGTGAAGTAGGATCCAGCAATCAGCCCCAGCATTTT. It yields the protein CASSEVGSSNQPQHF.

Of note for this clonotype: A much more abundant neighbour one base away suggests this may be a read error. The chain is built from TRBV7-2 and TRBJ1-1; D is undetermined. Germline-derived CDR1 and CDR2 are SGHTA and FQGNSA. The length of the CDR3 is 13 residues. This CDR3 is CDSSLRRDSEAFF. The CDR3 DNA sequence: TGTGACAGCAGCTTAAGAAGGGATTCTGAAGCTTTCTTT.

This clonotype appeared many times. The chain has TRBV20-1 and TRBJ2-7, with a possible D match to TRBD2 (6 bases). This CDR3 region has 14 residues. Germline CDR1 and CDR2: DFQATT and SNEGSKA (reference sequence). Trimming took off 6 bases at V and 0 bases at J, with 15 bases between the two ends. CDR3 DNA: TGCAGTGCCAAATCCGGGACTGCCTCCTACGAGCAGTACTTC. This gives the protein CSAKSGTASYEQYF.